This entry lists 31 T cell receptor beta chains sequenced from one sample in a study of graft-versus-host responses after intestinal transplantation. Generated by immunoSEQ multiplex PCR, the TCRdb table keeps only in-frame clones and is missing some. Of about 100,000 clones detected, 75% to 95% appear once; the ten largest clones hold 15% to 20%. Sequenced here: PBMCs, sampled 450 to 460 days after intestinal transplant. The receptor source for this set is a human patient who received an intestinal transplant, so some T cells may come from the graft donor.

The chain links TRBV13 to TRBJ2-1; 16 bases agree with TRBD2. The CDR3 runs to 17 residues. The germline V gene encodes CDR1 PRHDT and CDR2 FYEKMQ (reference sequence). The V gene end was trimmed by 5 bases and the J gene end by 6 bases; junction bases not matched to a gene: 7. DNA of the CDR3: TGTGCCAGCAGCGCCGGGACTAGCGGGGGGGCCGTCAATGAGCAGTTCTTC. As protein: CASSAGTSGGAVNEQFF. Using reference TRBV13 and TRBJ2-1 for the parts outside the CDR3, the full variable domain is AAGVIQSPRHLIKEKRETATLKCYPIPRHDTVYWYQQGPGQDPQFLISFYEKMQSDKGSIPDRFSAQQFSDYHSELNMSSLELGDSALYFCASSAGTSGGAVNEQFFGPGTRLTVL.

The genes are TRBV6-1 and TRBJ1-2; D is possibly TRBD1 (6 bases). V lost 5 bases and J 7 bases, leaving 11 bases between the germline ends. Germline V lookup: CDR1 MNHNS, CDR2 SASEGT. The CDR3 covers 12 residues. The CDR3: CASSSRGVGYTF. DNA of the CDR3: TGTGCCAGCAGTTCTAGGGGGGTTGGCTACACCTTC.

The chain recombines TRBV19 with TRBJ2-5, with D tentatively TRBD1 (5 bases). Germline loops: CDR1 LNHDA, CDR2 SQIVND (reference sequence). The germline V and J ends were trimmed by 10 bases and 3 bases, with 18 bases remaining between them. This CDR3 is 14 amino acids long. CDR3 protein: CATKPDRVEETQYF. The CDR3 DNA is TGTGCCACCAAACCTGACAGAGTAGAAGAGACCCAGTACTTC.

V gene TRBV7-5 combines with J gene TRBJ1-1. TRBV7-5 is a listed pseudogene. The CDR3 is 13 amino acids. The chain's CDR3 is CASSWTKNTEAFF. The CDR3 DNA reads TGTGCCAGCAGCTGGACCAAGAACACTGAAGCTTTCTTT.

This CDR3 is CASSSPGDTYYGYTF. DNA for the CDR3: TGCGCCAGCAGCAGCCCGGGGGATACGTACTATGGCTACACCTTC. The chain carries TRBV4-1 and TRBJ1-2; possibly TRBD1 for D (5 bases). Deletions cut 5 bases from V and 3 bases from J, with 16 bases between. CDR1 is MGHRA and CDR2 is YSYEKL in the germline V gene. The CDR3 runs to 15 residues.

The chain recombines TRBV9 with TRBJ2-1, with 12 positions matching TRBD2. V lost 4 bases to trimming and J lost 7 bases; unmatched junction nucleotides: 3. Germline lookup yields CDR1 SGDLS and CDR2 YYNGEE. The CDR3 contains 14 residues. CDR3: CASSHGTSGNEQFF. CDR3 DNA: TGTGCCAGCAGCCATGGGACTAGCGGGAATGAGCAGTTCTTC.

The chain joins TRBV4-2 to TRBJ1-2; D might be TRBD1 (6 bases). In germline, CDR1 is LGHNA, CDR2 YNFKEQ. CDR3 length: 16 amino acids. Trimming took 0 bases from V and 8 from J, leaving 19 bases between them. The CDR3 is CASSQDPSWTVGGYTF. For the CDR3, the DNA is TGTGCCAGCAGCCAAGACCCCTCCTGGACAGTTGGCGGCTACACCTTC.

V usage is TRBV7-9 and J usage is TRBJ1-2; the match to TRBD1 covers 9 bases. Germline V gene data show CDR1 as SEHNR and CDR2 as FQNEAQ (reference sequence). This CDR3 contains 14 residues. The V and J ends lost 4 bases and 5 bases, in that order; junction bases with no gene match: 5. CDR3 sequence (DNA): TGTGCCAGCAGCTCCCGGGACAGGGTATATGGCTACACCTTC. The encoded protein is CASSSRDRVYGYTF. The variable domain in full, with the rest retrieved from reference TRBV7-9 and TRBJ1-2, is DTGVSQNPRHKITKRGQNVTFRCDPISEHNRLYWYRQTLGQGPEFLTYFQNEAQLEKSRLLSDRFSAERPKGSFSTLEIQRTEQGDSAMYLCASSSRDRVYGYTFGSGTRLTVV.

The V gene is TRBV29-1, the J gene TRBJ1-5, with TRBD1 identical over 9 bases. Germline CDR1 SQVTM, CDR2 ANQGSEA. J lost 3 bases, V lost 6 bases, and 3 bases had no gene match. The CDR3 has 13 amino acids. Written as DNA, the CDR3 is TGCAGCGTAGGGACAGGGACCAATCAGCCCCAGCATTTT. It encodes CSVGTGTNQPQHF.

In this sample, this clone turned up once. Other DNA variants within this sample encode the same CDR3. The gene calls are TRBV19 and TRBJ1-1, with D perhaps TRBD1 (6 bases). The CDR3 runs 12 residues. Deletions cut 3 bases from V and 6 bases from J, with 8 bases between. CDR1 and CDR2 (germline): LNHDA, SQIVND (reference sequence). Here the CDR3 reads CASSIGGSEAFF. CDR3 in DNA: TGTGCCAGTAGTATTGGGGGCTCTGAAGCTTTCTTT.

The CDR3 bases are TGTGCCAGTAGTTCGGGGGAGAACATTCAGTACTTC. Its protein product is CASSSGENIQYF. The V call is TRBV19, the J call TRBJ2-4, with D perhaps TRBD2 (6 bases). Trimming cost V 5 bases and J 7 bases, with 9 bases left between them. Germline CDR1 is LNHDA and CDR2 is SQIVND (reference sequence). This CDR3 region has 12 residues.

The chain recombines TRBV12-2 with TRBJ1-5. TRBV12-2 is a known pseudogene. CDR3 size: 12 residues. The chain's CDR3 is CASRLGDQPQHF. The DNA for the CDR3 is TGTGCAAGTCGCCTCGGAGATCAGCCCCAGCATTTT.

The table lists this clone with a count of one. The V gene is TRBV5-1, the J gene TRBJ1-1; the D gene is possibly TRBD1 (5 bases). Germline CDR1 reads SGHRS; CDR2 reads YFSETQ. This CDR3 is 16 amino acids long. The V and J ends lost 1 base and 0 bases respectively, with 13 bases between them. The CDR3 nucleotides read TGCGCCAGCAGCTTGAGCTGGGGCCGCATGAACACTGAAGCTTTCTTT. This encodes CASSLSWGRMNTEAFF.

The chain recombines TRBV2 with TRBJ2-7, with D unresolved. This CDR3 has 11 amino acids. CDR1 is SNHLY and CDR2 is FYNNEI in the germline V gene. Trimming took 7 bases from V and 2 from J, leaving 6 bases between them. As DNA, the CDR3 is TGTGCCAGCACCGACACCTACGAGCAGTACTTC. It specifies CASTDTYEQYF.

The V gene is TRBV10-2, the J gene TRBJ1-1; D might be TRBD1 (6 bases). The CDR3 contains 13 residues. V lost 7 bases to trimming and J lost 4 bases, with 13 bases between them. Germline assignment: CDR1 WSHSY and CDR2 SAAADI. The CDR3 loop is CASNTGWSTEAFF. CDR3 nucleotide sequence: TGCGCCAGCAACACAGGGTGGAGCACTGAAGCTTTCTTT.

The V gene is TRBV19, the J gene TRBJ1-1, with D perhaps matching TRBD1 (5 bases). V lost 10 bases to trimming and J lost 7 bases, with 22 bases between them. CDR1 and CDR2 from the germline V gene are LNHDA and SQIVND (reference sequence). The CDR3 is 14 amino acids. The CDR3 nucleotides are TGTGCCACCTCCCGGGCGGGGCGGTCGGATGAAGCTTTCTTT. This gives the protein CATSRAGRSDEAFF.

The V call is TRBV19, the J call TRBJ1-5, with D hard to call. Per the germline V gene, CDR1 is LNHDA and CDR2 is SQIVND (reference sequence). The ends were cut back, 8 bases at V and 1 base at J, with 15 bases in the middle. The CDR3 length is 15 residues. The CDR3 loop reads CASGPIRWSNQPQHF. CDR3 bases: TGTGCCAGTGGACCAATCCGTTGGAGCAATCAGCCCCAGCATTTT.

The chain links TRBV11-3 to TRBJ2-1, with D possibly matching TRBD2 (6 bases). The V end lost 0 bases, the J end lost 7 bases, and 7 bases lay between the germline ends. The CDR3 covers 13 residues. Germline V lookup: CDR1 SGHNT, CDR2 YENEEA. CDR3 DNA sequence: TGTGCCAGCAGCTTAGAGGGGAGGAATGAGCAGTTCTTC. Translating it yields CASSLEGRNEQFF.

The CDR3 DNA reads TGTGCCAGCAGACCCAGACAGGGCGGCTATGGCTACACCTTC. Protein product: CASRPRQGGYGYTF. V usage is TRBV25-1 and J usage is TRBJ1-2; 7 bases fit TRBD1. After removal of 6 bases from V and 4 bases from J, the junction contained 8 bases not matched to a gene. Germline V lookup: CDR1 MGHDK, CDR2 SYGVNS. This CDR3 is built from 14 residues.

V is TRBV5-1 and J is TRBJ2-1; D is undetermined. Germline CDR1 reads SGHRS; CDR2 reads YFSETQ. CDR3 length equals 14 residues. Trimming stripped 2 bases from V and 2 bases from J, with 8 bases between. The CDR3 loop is CASSFPGAYNEQFF. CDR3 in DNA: TGCGCCAGCAGCTTCCCAGGCGCCTACAATGAGCAGTTCTTC.

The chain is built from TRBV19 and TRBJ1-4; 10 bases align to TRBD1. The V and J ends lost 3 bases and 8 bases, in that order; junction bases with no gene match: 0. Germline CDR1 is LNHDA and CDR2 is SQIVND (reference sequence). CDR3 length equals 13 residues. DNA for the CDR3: TGTGCCAGTAGTATGACAGGGGGCGAAAAACTGTTTTTT. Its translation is CASSMTGGEKLFF. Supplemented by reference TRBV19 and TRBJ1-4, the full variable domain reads DGGITQSPKYLFRKEGQNVTLSCEQNLNHDAMYWYRQDPGQGLRLIYYSQIVNDFQKGDIAEGYSVSREKKESFPLTVTSAQKNPTAFYLCASSMTGGEKLFFGSGTQLSVL.

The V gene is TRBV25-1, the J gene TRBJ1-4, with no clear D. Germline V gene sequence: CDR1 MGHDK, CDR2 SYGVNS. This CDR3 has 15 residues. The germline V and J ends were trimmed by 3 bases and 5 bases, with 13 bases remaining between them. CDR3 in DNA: TGTGCCAGCAGTGATTATAGCATAGGGAATGAAAAACTGTTTTTT. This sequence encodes CASSDYSIGNEKLFF.

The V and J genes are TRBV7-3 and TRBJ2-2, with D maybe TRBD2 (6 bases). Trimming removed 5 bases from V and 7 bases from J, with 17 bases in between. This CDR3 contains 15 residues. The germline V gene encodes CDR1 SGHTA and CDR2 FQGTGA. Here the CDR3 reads CASSPRLVSVGELFF. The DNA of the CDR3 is TGTGCCAGCAGCCCCCGACTAGTTTCGGTCGGGGAGCTGTTTTTT. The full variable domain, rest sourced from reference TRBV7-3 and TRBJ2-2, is GAGVSQTPSNKVTEKGKYVELRCDPISGHTALYWYRQSLGQGPEFLIYFQGTGAADDSGLPNDRFFAVRPEGSVSTLKIQRTERGDSAVYLCASSPRLVSVGELFFGEGSRLTVL.

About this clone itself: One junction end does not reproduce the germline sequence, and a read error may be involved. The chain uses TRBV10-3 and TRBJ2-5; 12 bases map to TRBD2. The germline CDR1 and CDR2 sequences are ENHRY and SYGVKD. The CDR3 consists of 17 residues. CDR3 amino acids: CAISGASGGAAQQTQYF. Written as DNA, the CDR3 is TGTGCCATCAGTGGGGCTAGCGGGGGGGCGGCCCAACAGACCCAGTACTTC.

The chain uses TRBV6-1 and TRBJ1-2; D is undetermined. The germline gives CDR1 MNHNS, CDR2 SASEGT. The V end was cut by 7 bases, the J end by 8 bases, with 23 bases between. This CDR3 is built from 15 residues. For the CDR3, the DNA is TGTGCCAGCATTCTGGGTCGGGGAGGGCTTGGGGGCTACACCTTC. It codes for CASILGRGGLGGYTF.

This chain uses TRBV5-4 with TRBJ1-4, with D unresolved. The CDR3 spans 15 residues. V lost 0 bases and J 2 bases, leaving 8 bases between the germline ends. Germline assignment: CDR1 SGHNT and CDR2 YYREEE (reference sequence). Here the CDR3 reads CASSLASETNEKLFF. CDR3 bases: TGTGCCAGCAGCTTGGCGTCAGAGACTAATGAAAAACTGTTTTTT.

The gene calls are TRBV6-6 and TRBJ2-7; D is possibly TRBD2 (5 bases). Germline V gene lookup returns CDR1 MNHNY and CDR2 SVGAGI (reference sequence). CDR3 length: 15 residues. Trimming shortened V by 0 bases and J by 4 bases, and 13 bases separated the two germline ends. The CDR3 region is CASSYSRVPGYEQYF. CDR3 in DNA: TGTGCCAGCAGTTACTCGCGGGTCCCCGGGTACGAGCAGTACTTC.

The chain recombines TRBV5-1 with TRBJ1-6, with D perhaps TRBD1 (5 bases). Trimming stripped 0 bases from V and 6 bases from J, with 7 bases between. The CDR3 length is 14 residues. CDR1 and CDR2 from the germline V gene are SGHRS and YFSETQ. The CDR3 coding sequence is TGCGCCAGCAGCTTGGGGGGGACTAATTCACCCCTCCACTTT. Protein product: CASSLGGTNSPLHF. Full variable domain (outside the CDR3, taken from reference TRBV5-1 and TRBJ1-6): KAGVTQTPRYLIKTRGQQVTLSCSPISGHRSVSWYQQTPGQGLQFLFEYFSETQRNKGNFPGRFSGRQFSNSRSEMNVSTLELGDSALYLCASSLGGTNSPLHFGNGTRLTVT.

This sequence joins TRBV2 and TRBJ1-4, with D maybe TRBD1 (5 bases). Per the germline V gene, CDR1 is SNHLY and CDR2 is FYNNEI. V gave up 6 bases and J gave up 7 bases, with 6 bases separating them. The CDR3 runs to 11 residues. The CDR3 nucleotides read TGTGCCAGCAGAAGGGGTGAAAAACTGTTTTTT. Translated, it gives CASRRGEKLFF. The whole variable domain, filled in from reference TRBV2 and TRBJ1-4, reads EPEVTQTPSHQVTQMGQEVILRCVPISNHLYFYWYRQILGQKVEFLVSFYNNEISEKSEIFDDQFSVERPDGSNFTLKIRSTKLEDSAMYFCASRRGEKLFFGSGTQLSVL.

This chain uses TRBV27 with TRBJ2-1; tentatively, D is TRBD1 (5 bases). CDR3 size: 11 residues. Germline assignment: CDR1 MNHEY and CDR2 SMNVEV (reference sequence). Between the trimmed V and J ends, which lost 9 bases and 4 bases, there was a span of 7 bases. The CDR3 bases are TGTGCCAGTCGACAGTACAATGAGCAGTTCTTC. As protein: CASRQYNEQFF.

The CDR3 sequence is CSVEDGRAYGYTF. CDR3 nucleotide sequence: TGCAGCGTTGAAGATGGGCGGGCCTATGGCTACACCTTC. The V and J genes are TRBV29-1 and TRBJ1-2; unclear D gene. Germline CDR1 and CDR2: SQVTM and ANQGSEA. This CDR3 comprises 13 residues. The V end lost 0 bases, the J end lost 4 bases, and 9 bases lay between the germline ends.